Reported below is one TCR beta chain. This sample was included in a study of patients and donors after allogeneic stem cell transplantation. Germline loops: CDR1 SGHAT, CDR2 FQNNGV. CDR3 length: 15 residues. Trimming removed 2 bases at V and 5 bases at J, with 15 bases between. TCRdb independently ran MiXCR on the RT-PCR reads; one entry per CDR3 protein. This table has 110,000 or so distinct CDR3 sequences, about a third appearing once. The TCR was taken from a human donor who was either an allogeneic HSCT recipient or a stem cell or donor lymphocyte infusion donor (not recorded which). It is not recorded whose cells these are; they may come from a transplant donor. This chain uses TRBV11-2 with TRBJ2-5; maybe TRBD2 (6 bases). The sequenced material came from blood, either unsorted or a sorted T cell fraction (not recorded which). CDR3 protein: CASSLNGAGSETQYF. CDR3 DNA: TGTGCCAGCAGCTTAAATGGTGCGGGAAGCGAGACCCAGTACTTC.